This is a list of T cell receptor beta chains from one sample in a study of blood T cell repertoires in COVID-19. Sequencing was performed with immunoSEQ multiplex PCR; in TCRdb, only in-frame clones are kept and a portion is missing. The sample yields roughly 380,000 clones, 89% seen once. Sequencing was performed on peripheral blood. Receptors originate from a woman in her forties with COVID-19, enrolled during active disease. Both conserved end residues are part of each CDR3. The D gene is left open where the match is weak. Rows may omit the clone size; those that give it use once, few, many or a size class.

j_call clone_size d_call v_call cdr3_nt cdr3_aa
TRBJ1-2 once NA TRBV19 TGTGCCAGTAGTATCGGCCGGGAGGGAAATGGCTACACCTTC CASSIGREGNGYTF
TRBJ1-2 NA TRBD1 TRBV27 TGTGCCAGCAGTAGGGGGCGGGGAGCTAACTATGGCTACACCTTC CASSRGRGANYGYTF
TRBJ2-1 NA NA TRBV19 TGTGCCAGTAGTAAAAGGGGCTGGGAGCAGTTCTTC CASSKRGWEQFF
TRBJ1-4 NA TRBD1 TRBV19 TGTGCAACGGGACAGGGTAATGAAAAACTGTTTTTT CATGQGNEKLFF
TRBJ1-5 NA TRBD1 TRBV7-9 TGTGCCAGCAGCTTATCTTTCGGACAGGGCAATCAGCCCCAGCATTTT CASSLSFGQGNQPQHF
TRBJ1-1 NA NA TRBV20-1 TGCAGTGCTGCAAGGGGGGAAGCTTTCTTT CSAARGEAFF
TRBJ2-4 NA TRBD2 TRBV19 TGTGCCAGTAGTATAGGTAGGCCGCGGGGGGACAATAGTTACATTCAGTACTTC CASSIGRPRGDNSYIQYF
TRBJ2-1 few TRBD1 TRBV18 TGTGCCAGCTCACCTTATATACAGGGGATCGGCGACAATGAGCAGTTCTTC CASSPYIQGIGDNEQFF
TRBJ1-5 NA NA TRBV19 TGTGCCAGTAGTAGAGGAGACAGGATCAATCAGCCCCAGCATTTT CASSRGDRINQPQHF
TRBJ1-1 NA NA TRBV6-5 TGTGCCAGCAGAGTTACGTATCGCCAGGAGGCTGAAGCTTTCTTT CASRVTYRQEAEAFF
TRBJ2-6 NA NA TRBV5-1 TGCGCCAGCAGCTTGGCTCTGAGGGCCGTCTCTGGGGCCAACGTCCTGACTTTC CASSLALRAVSGANVLTF
TRBJ1-5 NA TRBD1 TRBV18 TGTGCCAGCTCACGAGGGACAGGGGGCAGCAATCAGCCCCAGCATTTT CASSRGTGGSNQPQHF
TRBJ2-7 NA TRBD1 TRBV2 TGTGCCAGCATTGGACGGGACAGTACCTACGAGCAGTACTTC CASIGRDSTYEQYF
TRBJ2-1 NA TRBD2 TRBV11-1 TGTGCCAGCAGCTTACGTCCTAGCGGGAGTGGGAATGAGCAGTTCTTC CASSLRPSGSGNEQFF
TRBJ2-7 NA NA TRBV29-1 TGCAGCGTTGGAGAGGGAGGCTACGAGCAGTACTTC CSVGEGGYEQYF
TRBJ1-1 NA NA TRBV27 TGTGCCAGCGGCAGGGCCACGAAGTTCACTGAAGCTTTCTTT CASGRATKFTEAFF
TRBJ1-1 NA NA TRBV7-2 TGTGCCAGCAGCCCCGCGCGGGAACACACTGAAGCTTTCTTT CASSPAREHTEAFF
TRBJ1-1 NA TRBD1 TRBV5-1 TGCGCCAGCAGCACGGGACAGGTGTTCATGAACACTGAAGCTTTCTTT CASSTGQVFMNTEAFF
TRBJ1-2 NA NA TRBV4-2 TGTGCCAGCAGCCAGGAGCCTCAGGGGACCTATGGCTACACCTTC CASSQEPQGTYGYTF
TRBJ2-1 NA TRBD2 TRBV2 TGTGCCAGCAGACGACTAGCGGGGGGGTGGTCAAATGAGCAGTTCTTC CASRRLAGGWSNEQFF
TRBJ1-6 NA TRBD1 TRBV5-1 TGCGCCAGCAGCTTGTCACGGGACAGTTCCTCACCCCTCCACTTT CASSLSRDSSSPLHF
TRBJ2-1 NA TRBD2 TRBV7-7 TGTGCTAGCAGCCCTCGACTAGCGGGGGGCAACAATGAGCAGTTCTTC CASSPRLAGGNNEQFF
TRBJ1-3 NA TRBD1 TRBV7-2 TGTGCCAGCAGCGACGCGACAGGGTCTGGAAACACCATATATTTT CASSDATGSGNTIYF
TRBJ1-4 NA TRBD1 TRBV6-5 TGTGCCAGCAGTTCCCTTGACAGGGGCTCTGAAAAACTGTTTTTT CASSSLDRGSEKLFF
TRBJ2-5 NA TRBD1 TRBV24-1 TGTGCCACCAGTGATCCGGGACAGGGGAGGCAAGAGACCCAGTACTTC CATSDPGQGRQETQYF
TRBJ2-2 few NA TRBV27 TGTGCCAGCAGTTTTTGGGGGGACGGGGAGCTGTTTTTT CASSFWGDGELFF
TRBJ2-1 NA NA TRBV4-3 TGCGCCAGCAGCCACGGACAGGGAGGGTCCTACAATGAGCAGTTCTTC CASSHGQGGSYNEQFF
TRBJ1-1 NA TRBD1 TRBV19 TGTGCCAGTAGTATTAACCGGGACAGCGCTGAAGCTTTCTTT CASSINRDSAEAFF
TRBJ2-2 few TRBD1 TRBV28 TGTGCCAGCAGACCAACAGGGGTAGCCGGGGAGCTGTTTTTT CASRPTGVAGELFF
TRBJ2-7 NA NA TRBV5-1 TGCGCCAGCAGCTCTGACCCACAGGTTACCTACGAGCAGTACTTC CASSSDPQVTYEQYF
TRBJ1-2 NA NA TRBV28 TGTGCCAGCAGTTATAACACAGCTAACTATGGCTACACCTTC CASSYNTANYGYTF
TRBJ2-2 NA TRBD2 TRBV5-4 TGTGCCAGCAGCTTGGTGATAGCGGGGGGTACCGGGGAGCTGTTTTTT CASSLVIAGGTGELFF
TRBJ2-3 NA NA TRBV4-3 TGCGCCAGCAGCCAAGATATAGGGGTTAGCACAGATACGCAGTATTTT CASSQDIGVSTDTQYF
TRBJ2-3 NA TRBD2 TRBV13 TGTGCCAGCAGCTCCCGCGGGGGTGTTCGGGGCACAGATACGCAGTATTTT CASSSRGGVRGTDTQYF
TRBJ1-5 NA TRBD1 TRBV24-1 TGTGCCACCAGGGACAGGGGTGGCAATCAGCCCCAGCATTTT CATRDRGGNQPQHF
TRBJ1-5 NA NA TRBV2 TGTGCCAGCAGTGAGCGAGTCAGGGGCCAGCCCCAGCATTTT CASSERVRGQPQHF
TRBJ1-3 NA NA TRBV27 TGTGCCAGCAGACCAACTGGGACACTCTCTGGAAACACCATATATTTT CASRPTGTLSGNTIYF
TRBJ1-4 NA NA TRBV7-2 TGTGCCAGCAGCTTCGATGGACAGCGGGGTGAAAAACTGTTTTTT CASSFDGQRGEKLFF
TRBJ1-3 NA TRBD1 TRBV9 TGTGCCAGCAGCGTGGGAGAGGGGGCCCTCTCTGGAAACACCATATATTTT CASSVGEGALSGNTIYF
TRBJ1-2 NA NA TRBV28 TGTGCCAGCAGTCGCCAGGGAAGCGGCTACACCTTC CASSRQGSGYTF
TRBJ2-7 NA TRBD1 TRBV6-2/TRBV6-3 TGTGCCAGCATCCCGACAGGGGGAGATGAGCAGTACTTC CASIPTGGDEQYF
TRBJ1-3 NA NA TRBV3-1/TRBV3-2 TGTGCCAGCAGCCAGGCGGGCTACGGTGGAAACACCATATATTTT CASSQAGYGGNTIYF
TRBJ1-3 NA NA TRBV5-1 TGCGCCAGCAGCCGGGACATTGGAAACACCATATATTTT CASSRDIGNTIYF
TRBJ2-7 NA TRBD2 TRBV4-1 TGCGCCAGCAGCCAAGCCGGGGGGGAGCAGTACTTC CASSQAGGEQYF
TRBJ2-7 once TRBD1 TRBV25-1 TGTGCCAGCAGTGAATTTCCAGGACAGGCCTACGAGCAGTACTTC CASSEFPGQAYEQYF
TRBJ1-1 once TRBD1 TRBV19 TGTGCCAGTAGTATAGGGACAGGGACGACTGAAGCTTTCTTT CASSIGTGTTEAFF
TRBJ1-5 NA NA TRBV12-3/TRBV12-4 TGTGCCAGCAGCATAGGGGGATTTCAGCCCCAGCATTTT CASSIGGFQPQHF
TRBJ1-2 few NA TRBV2 TGTGCCAGCAGTGAAGGGGGGGGGCCCCGAAACTATGGCTACACCTTC CASSEGGGPRNYGYTF